The clone carrying this TCR beta chain appeared a single time. Its target is not known. Being one base from a much bigger clone, this may be a read error. This sample is drawn from a study of human T cells and chemical hapten exposure. Whole-study context: There were weekly diphenylcyclopropenone doses to the scalp for patients throughout the roughly 24-week study. The study's findings and limits: Controls formed significantly fewer large CDR3 similarity clusters than expanded TCRs did.

TCRdb re-derived calls from the RACE reads in MiXCR, one entry per CDR3 protein. The sample carries a few hundred thousand distinct CDR3 sequences, about 5% recorded once. As for time point: pre-sensitization, week 0. The treatment was: therapeutic diphenylcyclopropenone sensitization with weekly scalp DPC. V was clipped by 8 bases and J by 6 bases, with 29 bases between them. Germline V gene data show CDR1 as MNHNS and CDR2 as SASEGT. This CDR3 comprises 18 residues. The sequenced sample was whole blood, obtained in connection with sensitization to the hapten diphenylcyclopropenone (DPC). This rearrangement joins TRBV6-1 to TRBJ1-5; D not certain. The source of this sequence is a woman aged 18-30 years with alopecia areata. Some clones in this sample may be carry-over from other donors' samples. CDR3: CASATVRLGTSLGQPQHF. CDR3 coding DNA: TGTGCCAGCGCCACTGTGAGACTCGGCACTTCATTGGGTCAGCCCCAGCATTTT.